The T cell receptor beta chain under discussion was sequenced for a study of blood T cell repertoires in COVID-19. Study-wide context: The analysed material was cDNA or gDNA that came from T cells, B-cell-depleted T cells, or PBMCs.

Per the original data handling: It was from reference gene primer amplification that nucleated cell counts were estimated. Libraries were prepared by immunoSEQ multiplex PCR; TCRdb keeps only in-frame clonotypes and omits some of them. That table supplies the V and J calls and clone size; D and trimming were determined from the DNA. The data contain approximately 110,000 clones, 90% to 95% of them singletons. V gave up 0 bases and J gave up 3 bases, with 18 bases separating them. The CDR3 contains 17 residues. CDR1 is LGHNA and CDR2 is YNFKEQ in the germline V gene. Followed over time, Seattle patients had been enrolled while infection was active.

The clonotype originates from a man in his forties or fifties with COVID-19, enrolled during active disease. This rearrangement joins TRBV4-2 to TRBJ2-7; tentative D call: TRBD1 (6 bases). Sequencing used peripheral blood. The CDR3 DNA follows: TGTGCCAGCAGCCAAGATATCAACGACAGGCCTTTCTACGAGCAGTACTTC. This encodes CASSQDINDRPFYEQYF.